The 8 T cell receptor beta chains below were found in one sample sequenced in a study of Graves' ophthalmopathy and Graves' hyperthyroidism. Amplification of TCR beta CDR3 regions used RNA transcripts. A first-round RT-PCR used HTBI primers, followed by a second-round multiplex PCR. TCRdb independently ran MiXCR on the multiplex PCR reads; one entry per CDR3 protein. The sample has 400,000 to 450,000 distinct CDR3 sequences; around 21% are singletons. What was sequenced was peripheral blood. Receptors originate from a woman younger than 30 with stable Graves' hyperthyroidism.

This clonotype has more than one count but fewer than ten. A much larger clone differs by one base, so this may be a read error. The rearrangement uses TRBV6-1 and TRBJ2-7; no firm D call. The CDR3 loop spans 16 amino acids. V was clipped by 7 bases and J by 0 bases, with 19 bases between them. CDR1 is MNHNS and CDR2 is SASEGT in the germline V gene. CDR3 nucleotides: TGTGCCAGCATGCCGCCCTCTGGTGCTTCCTCCTACGAGCAGTACGTC. Encoded protein: CASMPPSGASSYEQYV.

A word on this clonotype: A clone one base away is much larger, so this may be a read error. The chain joins TRBV30 to TRBJ2-7; D is unclear. This CDR3 comprises 11 residues. Germline V gene data show CDR1 as GTSNPN and CDR2 as SVGIG (reference sequence). Trimming cost V 3 bases and J 0 bases, with 3 bases left between them. The CDR3 loop reads CAWRASYEQYF. The CDR3 nucleotides read TGTGCCTGGAGGGCCTCCTACGAGCAGTACTTC.

The rearrangement links TRBV2 to TRBJ1-2; the D gene is possibly TRBD1 (6 bases). The CDR3 contains 21 residues. The germline V gene has CDR1 SNHLY and CDR2 FYNNEI. Trimming left V 1 base short and J 14 bases short, with 41 bases between. CDR3 nucleotides: TGTGCCAGCAGTGAAGTGGTTCCAGGACAGTATTTTTTGATTGGGGAGGCGAGTTTGACCTTC. Translation: CASSEVVPGQYFLIGEASLTF. Drawing the rest from reference TRBV2 and TRBJ1-2, the complete variable domain is EPEVTQTPSHQVTQMGQEVILRCVPISNHLYFYWYRQILGQKVEFLVSFYNNEISEKSEIFDDQFSVERPDGSNFTLKIRSTKLEDSAMYFCASSEVVPGQYFLIGEASLTFGSGTRLTVV.

This clonotype was counted at least ten times. The chain combines TRBV6-1 with TRBJ2-7; D gene unclear. The CDR3 consists of 13 residues. Germline lookup yields CDR1 MNHNS and CDR2 SASEGT. Trimming removed 8 bases at V and 3 bases at J, with 14 bases between. This CDR3 reads CASWGLDDYEQYF. CDR3 coding DNA: TGTGCCAGCTGGGGTTTGGATGACTACGAGCAGTACTTC.

This clonotype was detected many times. The V gene is TRBV19, the J gene TRBJ1-5; D not certain. Per germline, CDR1 LNHDA and CDR2 SQIVND (reference sequence). CDR3 length equals 13 residues. V lost 4 bases and J lost 4, with 8 bases in between. The CDR3 protein is CASSKGLNQPQHF. The CDR3 DNA follows: TGTGCCAGTAGTAAAGGGTTAAATCAGCCCCAGCATTTT.

The J gene is TRBJ1-1, the V gene TRBV7-8, with D possibly TRBD1 on 5 matching bases. The CDR3 consists of 15 residues. V lost 2 bases and J 4 bases, leaving 14 bases between the germline ends. In germline, CDR1 is SGHVS, CDR2 FQNEAQ. Here the CDR3 reads CASSLLVGTVTEAFF. Written as DNA, the CDR3 is TGTGCCAGCAGCTTATTAGTAGGGACTGTCACTGAAGCTTTCTTT.

This clonotype was observed many times. The chain uses TRBV6-5 and TRBJ2-2; TRBD1 matches 8 bases. The germline V gene encodes CDR1 MNHEY and CDR2 SVGAGI. Trimming removed 7 bases from V and 6 bases from J; junction bases left unmatched: 7. The CDR3 sequence is 14 residues long. CDR3 nucleotide sequence: TGTGCCAGCACCCACAGGGGGGAGGCCGGGGAGCTGTTTTTT. This sequence encodes CASTHRGEAGELFF.

There are many counts of this clonotype. The chain has TRBV12-3 or TRBV12-4 and TRBJ2-7, with D possibly called TRBD1 or TRBD2 (6 bases each). This CDR3 contains 14 residues. V lost 7 bases, J lost 4 bases, and 17 bases lay in between. Here the CDR3 reads CASKPEGGRYEQYF. The CDR3 DNA follows: TGTGCCAGCAAACCTGAGGGGGGCAGATACGAGCAGTACTTC.